These T cell receptor beta chains were read from a single sample in a study of blood T cell repertoires in COVID-19. Libraries were prepared by immunoSEQ multiplex PCR; TCRdb keeps only in-frame clonotypes and omits some of them. The sample records some 95,000 clones, about 91% being singletons. The sequenced sample consisted of peripheral blood. The receptors shown here come from a human donor with active COVID-19. The donor label of this sample is uncertain. The CDR3 runs from the conserved cysteine through the conserved F or W. A D gene is named only where the DNA matches it firmly. Some rows have no size entry. The others give once, few or many, or a class for an expanded clone.

j_call cdr3_length clone_size d_call v_call cdr3_aa cdr3_nt
TRBJ1-6 13 . . TRBV4-3 CASRAGYNSPLHF TGCGCCAGCAGGGCAGGGTACAATTCACCCCTCCACTTT
TRBJ2-3 16 . TRBD2 TRBV7-2 CASSLGGLAGTDTQYF TGTGCCAGCAGCTTAGGGGGACTAGCGGGGACAGATACGCAGTATTTT
TRBJ1-2 17 . TRBD1 TRBV7-6 CASSLGMGGRGNYGYTF TGTGCCAGCAGCTTAGGAATGGGGGGCAGGGGGAACTATGGCTACACCTTC
TRBJ1-1 13 once . TRBV9 CASSVAGNTEAFF TGTGCCAGCAGCGTAGCGGGAAACACTGAAGCTTTCTTT
TRBJ2-1 15 . TRBD2 TRBV6-1 CASSEYGGGALEQFF TGTGCCAGCAGTGAATATGGCGGGGGGGCCCTTGAGCAGTTCTTC
TRBJ1-1 14 . TRBD1 TRBV5-8 CASSSDRLNTEAFF TGTGCCAGCAGCTCGGACAGGCTGAACACTGAAGCTTTCTTT
TRBJ2-5 14 . TRBD2 TRBV5-4 CASSEGLAEETQYF TGTGCCAGCAGCGAGGGACTAGCGGAAGAGACCCAGTACTTC
TRBJ1-5 17 . TRBD1 TRBV9 CASSVSGDSYSNQPQHF TGTGCCAGCAGCGTTTCCGGGGACAGCTATAGCAATCAGCCCCAGCATTTT
TRBJ2-1 19 . TRBD2 TRBV5-4 CASSLDGGGAYLSYNEQFF TGTGCCAGCAGCTTGGACGGCGGGGGGGCATACCTCTCCTACAATGAGCAGTTCTTC
TRBJ2-1 16 . TRBD2 TRBV5-5 CASSLVPSGGPGGQFF TGTGCCAGCAGCTTGGTCCCCAGCGGGGGACCCGGGGGGCAGTTCTTC
TRBJ2-7 13 once TRBD1 TRBV10-3 CAIRRQGGYEQYF TGTGCCATCAGGCGACAGGGGGGCTACGAGCAGTACTTC
TRBJ1-1 14 . . TRBV5-6 CASSLAGRGTEAFF TGTGCCAGCAGCTTGGCAGGGCGGGGAACTGAAGCTTTCTTT
TRBJ2-2 15 . TRBD1 TRBV5-4 CASRKGQENTGELFF TGTGCCAGCAGAAAAGGACAGGAGAACACCGGGGAGCTGTTTTTT
TRBJ1-3 14 . TRBD1 TRBV10-2 CASSHRGTGNTIYF TGCGCCAGCAGTCACAGGGGAACTGGAAACACCATATATTTT